Listed here are 5 T cell receptor beta chains from one sample, sequenced in a study of early T cells in non-severe SARS-CoV-2 infection. TCRdb reanalysed the 5' RACE reads using MiXCR and keeps one entry per CDR3 protein. The sample has about 21,000 distinct CDR3 sequences; under 4.5% are singletons. Input material: whole blood. The receptors shown here come from an adult who was a healthcare worker with PCR-confirmed SARS-CoV-2 infection or an uninfected control (not recorded which).

This chain uses TRBV20-1 with TRBJ1-4; TRBD1 aligns across 8 bases. CDR1 DFQATT and CDR2 SNEGSKA come from the germline V gene (reference sequence). Losses at the gene ends were 2 bases for V and 7 bases for J; bases not matched to a gene: 12. The CDR3 consists of 16 residues. The CDR3 is CSARLPGGFSLEKLFF. The CDR3 DNA follows: TGCAGTGCTAGACTCCCAGGGGGCTTCTCCCTTGAAAAACTGTTTTTT.

This clonotype occurred a few times. The chain combines TRBV20-1 with TRBJ1-1; a weak D match, TRBD1 (6 bases). The germline CDR1 and CDR2 sequences are DFQATT and SNEGSKA (reference sequence). This CDR3 is 14 amino acids long. The V and J ends lost 6 bases and 5 bases respectively, with 19 bases between them. The DNA for the CDR3 is TGCAGTGCCGGGGGGGGCGCGGGAAGGACTGAAGCTTTCTTT. This encodes CSAGGGAGRTEAFF.

This clonotype has a count of ten or more. The CDR3 protein is CASSIRDRDNYGYTF. The CDR3 coding sequence is TGTGCCAGCAGTATTCGCGACAGGGACAACTATGGCTACACCTTC. This chain links TRBV6-1 with TRBJ1-2; 7 nucleotides align to TRBD1. J was trimmed by 2 bases and V by 5 bases; bases with no gene match: 8. The length of the CDR3 is 15 residues. Germline loops: CDR1 MNHNS, CDR2 SASEGT.

CDR3 sequence (DNA): TGTGCCAGCAGCCCCAAGTGGGGCCAAGAGACCCAGTACTTC. Its translation is CASSPKWGQETQYF. The V gene is TRBV7-2, the J gene TRBJ2-5; D not resolved. Germline V gene lookup returns CDR1 SGHTA and CDR2 FQGNSA. The CDR3 loop spans 14 amino acids. The V end was cut by 5 bases, the J end by 1 base, with 11 bases between. The full variable domain, completed using reference TRBV7-2 and TRBJ2-5, is GAGVSQSPSNKVTEKGKDVELRCDPISGHTALYWYRQSLGQGLEFLIYFQGNSAPDKSGLPSDRFSAERTGGSVSTLTIQRTQQEDSAVYLCASSPKWGQETQYFGPGTRLLVL.

The gene calls are TRBV7-2 and TRBJ2-2; 7 positions agree with TRBD2. Germline CDR1 reads SGHTA; CDR2 reads FQGNSA. J lost 14 bases, V lost 0 bases, and 3 bases had no gene match. This CDR3 has 12 residues. The CDR3 DNA reads TGTGCCAGCAGCTTAGCAGCGGGGTTACTGTTTTTT. Amino acid sequence: CASSLAAGLLFF.